This TCR beta chain is from a study of Graves' ophthalmopathy and Graves' hyperthyroidism. CDR3 regions of TCR beta were amplified from RNA transcripts. HTBI-primed RT-PCR formed the first round, and a multiplex PCR formed the second. TCRdb itself ran the multiplex PCR reads through MiXCR, one entry per CDR3 protein. The sample includes 650,000 to 800,000 distinct CDR3 sequences, about two fifths of them seen just once. This clonotype came up many times. The antigen remains undetermined. Germline CDR1 reads ENHRY; CDR2 reads SYGVKD. The CDR3 loop spans 15 amino acids. V lost 10 bases to trimming and J lost 3 bases, with 19 bases between them. Findings and limits, study-wide: Ophthalmopathy versus stable hyperthyroidism: 13-signature model gave just under 90% sensitivity, 75% to 83% specificity.

This sequence originates from an adult man with Graves' ophthalmopathy. The sequencing sample was made of peripheral blood. The V and J genes are TRBV10-3 and TRBJ1-5, with D possibly TRBD1 on 5 matching bases. CDR3 in amino acids: CATRGAGFVNQPQHF. In nucleotides, the CDR3 is TGTGCCACCCGAGGGGCAGGGTTCGTCAATCAGCCCCAGCATTTT.